This TCR beta chain was identified during a study of shared clonotypes between healthy human individuals. Profiling relied on immunoSEQ multiplex PCR, and the TCRdb table lists in-frame clones only, not all of them. The sample lists about 560,000 clones, around 77% occurring once. Germline V lookup: CDR1 MNHEY, CDR2 SVGAGI. V was trimmed by 2 bases and J by 0 bases, leaving 8 bases between them. The CDR3 sequence is 15 residues long. This sequence was found in a woman between 40 and 55 years old in good health. Some clones in this sample may be carry-over from other donors' samples. The genes are TRBV6-5 and TRBJ1-5; possible D gene TRBD1, 6 bases. Sequencing input: PBMCs. CDR3 coding DNA: TGTGCCAGCAGTTACACAGGGAATAGCAATCAGCCCCAGCATTTT. This sequence encodes CASSYTGNSNQPQHF.